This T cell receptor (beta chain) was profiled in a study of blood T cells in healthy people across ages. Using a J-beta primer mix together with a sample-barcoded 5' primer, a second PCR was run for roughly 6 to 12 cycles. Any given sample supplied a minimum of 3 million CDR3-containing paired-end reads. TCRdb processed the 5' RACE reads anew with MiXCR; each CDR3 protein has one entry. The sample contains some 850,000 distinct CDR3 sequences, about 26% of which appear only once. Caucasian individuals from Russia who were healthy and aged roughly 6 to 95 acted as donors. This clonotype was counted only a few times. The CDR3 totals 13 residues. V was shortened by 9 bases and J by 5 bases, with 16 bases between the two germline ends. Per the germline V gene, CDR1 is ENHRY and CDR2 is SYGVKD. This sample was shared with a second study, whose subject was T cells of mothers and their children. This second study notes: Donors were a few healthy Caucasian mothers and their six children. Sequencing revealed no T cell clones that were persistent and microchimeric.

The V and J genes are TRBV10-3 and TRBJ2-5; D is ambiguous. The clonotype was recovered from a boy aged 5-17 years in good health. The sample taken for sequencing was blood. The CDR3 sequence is CAMSTDWVETQYF. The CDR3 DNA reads TGTGCCATGAGTACTGATTGGGTCGAGACCCAGTACTTC.